This T cell receptor (beta chain) was identified in a study of blood T cell repertoires in COVID-19. Whole-study context: Sites in the United States, Italy and Spain provided acute and convalescent COVID-19 samples. T cells, B-cell-depleted T cells, or PBMCs supplied cDNA or gDNA.

Under the authors' procedure: Reference gene primer amplification in the assay estimated nucleated cell counts. TCRdb keeps only in-frame clones here, not all; method: immunoSEQ multiplex PCR. The V and J calls and clone size were taken over from that table, and D and trimming were inferred from the DNA. Among around 100,000 clones, about 90% were seen once, and the ten largest hold about 3.5%. The germline V and J ends were trimmed by 3 bases and 4 bases, with 16 bases remaining between them. Germline V lookup: CDR1 SGHRS, CDR2 YFSETQ. The CDR3 is 16 amino acids. This clonotype was sampled from a human donor in a cohort sampled during active COVID-19. J is TRBJ2-2 and V is TRBV5-1; maybe TRBD2 (6 bases). The sequenced material came from peripheral blood. The CDR3 sequence is CASSSTGRTSTGELFF. CDR3 nucleotide sequence: TGCGCCAGCAGCTCGACCGGGAGAACCAGCACCGGGGAGCTGTTTTTT. The variable domain in full, completed from reference TRBV5-1 and TRBJ2-2, reads KAGVTQTPRYLIKTRGQQVTLSCSPISGHRSVSWYQQTPGQGLQFLFEYFSETQRNKGNFPGRFSGRQFSNSRSEMNVSTLELGDSALYLCASSSTGRTSTGELFFGEGSRLTVL.